One sample yielded the 2 T cell receptor beta chains listed below, sequenced in a study of blood T cell repertoires in COVID-19. Using immunoSEQ multiplex PCR, the repertoire was profiled, and TCRdb retains in-frame clones only, with some absent. The sample has 120,000 to 150,000 clones, around 81% seen once. The sequencing sample was made of peripheral blood. Receptors were obtained from a woman aged 40 to 55 with active or convalescent COVID-19.

This clone was seen a few times. The rearrangement joins TRBV7-2 to TRBJ2-6; 7 nucleotides align to TRBD2. The V gene's germline CDR1 is SGHTA and CDR2 FQGNSA. The CDR3 runs to 14 residues. The CDR3 DNA reads as TGTGCAAGAGGCGGGGGCTCTGGGGCCAACGTCCTGACTTTC. Amino acid sequence: CARGGGSGANVLTF.

The chain employs TRBV4-3 and TRBJ2-2, with D perhaps TRBD2 (6 bases). V was pared by 2 bases and J by 0 bases, with 10 bases between. The CDR3 has 16 amino acids. Germline CDR1 reads LGHNA; CDR2 reads YSLEER. The CDR3, as DNA: TGCGCCAGCAGCCAAAGTGGGACTTCGAACACCGGGGAGCTGTTTTTT. Translation gives CASSQSGTSNTGELFF.